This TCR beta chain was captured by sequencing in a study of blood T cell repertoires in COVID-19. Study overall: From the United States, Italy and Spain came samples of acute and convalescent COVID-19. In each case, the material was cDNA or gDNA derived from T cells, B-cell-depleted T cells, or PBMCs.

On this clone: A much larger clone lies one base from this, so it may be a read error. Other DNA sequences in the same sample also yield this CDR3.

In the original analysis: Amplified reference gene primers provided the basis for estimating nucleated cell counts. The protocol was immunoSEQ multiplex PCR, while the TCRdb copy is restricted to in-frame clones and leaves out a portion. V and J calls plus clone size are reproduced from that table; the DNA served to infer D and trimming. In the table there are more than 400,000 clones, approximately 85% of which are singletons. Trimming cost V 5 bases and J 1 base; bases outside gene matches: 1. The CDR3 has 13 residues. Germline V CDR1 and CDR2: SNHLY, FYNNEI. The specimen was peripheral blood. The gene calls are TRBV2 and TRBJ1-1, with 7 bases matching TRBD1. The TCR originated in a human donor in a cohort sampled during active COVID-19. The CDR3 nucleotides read TGTGCCAGCAGTCGGGACAGGAACACTGAAGCTTTCTTT. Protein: CASSRDRNTEAFF.